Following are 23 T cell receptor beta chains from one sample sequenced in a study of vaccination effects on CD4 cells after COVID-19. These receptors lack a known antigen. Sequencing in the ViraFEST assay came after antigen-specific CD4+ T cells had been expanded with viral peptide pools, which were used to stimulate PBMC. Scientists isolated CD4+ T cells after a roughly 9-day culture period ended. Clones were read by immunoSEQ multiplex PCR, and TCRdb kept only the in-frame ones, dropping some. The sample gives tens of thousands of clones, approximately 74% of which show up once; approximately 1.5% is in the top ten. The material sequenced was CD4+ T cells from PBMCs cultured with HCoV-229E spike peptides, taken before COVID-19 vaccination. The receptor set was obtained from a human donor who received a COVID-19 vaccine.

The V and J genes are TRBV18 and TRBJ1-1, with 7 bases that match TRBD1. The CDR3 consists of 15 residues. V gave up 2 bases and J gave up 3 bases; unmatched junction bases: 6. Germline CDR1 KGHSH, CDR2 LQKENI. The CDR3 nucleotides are TGTGCCAGCTCACCAGGGTCAGGGGGGGACACTGAAGCTTTCTTT. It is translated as CASSPGSGGDTEAFF.

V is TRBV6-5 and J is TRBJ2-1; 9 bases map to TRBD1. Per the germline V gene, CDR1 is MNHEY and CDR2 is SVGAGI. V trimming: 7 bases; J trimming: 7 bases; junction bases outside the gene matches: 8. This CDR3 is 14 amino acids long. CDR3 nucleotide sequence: TGTGCCAGCACTATACCGGGACAGGGTAATGAGCAGTTCTTC. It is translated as CASTIPGQGNEQFF.

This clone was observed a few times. This chain's CDR3 is CASSYLRGTEAFF. DNA of the CDR3: TGTGCCAGCAGTTACCTTAGGGGCACTGAAGCTTTCTTT. The chain has TRBV6-2 or TRBV6-3 and TRBJ1-1, with D tentatively TRBD1 (5 bases). Germline lookup yields CDR1 MNHEY and CDR2 SVGEGT. The V gene lost 2 bases and the J gene lost 4 bases, with 8 bases spanning the gap. The CDR3 loop spans 13 amino acids.

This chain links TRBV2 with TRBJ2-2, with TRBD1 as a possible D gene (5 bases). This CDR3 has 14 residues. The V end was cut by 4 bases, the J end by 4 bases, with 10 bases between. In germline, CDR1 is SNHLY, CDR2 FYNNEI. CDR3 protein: CASSASRATGELFF. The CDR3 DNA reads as TGTGCCAGCAGTGCGAGCAGGGCCACCGGGGAGCTGTTTTTT.

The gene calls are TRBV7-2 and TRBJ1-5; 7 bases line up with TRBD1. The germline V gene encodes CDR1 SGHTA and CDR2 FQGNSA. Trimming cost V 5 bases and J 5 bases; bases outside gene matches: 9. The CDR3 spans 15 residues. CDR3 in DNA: TGTGCCAGCAGCAAACAGACAGGGCGGGATCAGCCCCAGCATTTT. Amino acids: CASSKQTGRDQPQHF.

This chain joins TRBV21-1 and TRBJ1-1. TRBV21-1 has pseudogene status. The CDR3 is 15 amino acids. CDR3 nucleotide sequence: TGTGCCAGCAGCAAAGCTAGAGGGTTAAACACTGAAGCTTTCTTT. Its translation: CASSKARGLNTEAFF.

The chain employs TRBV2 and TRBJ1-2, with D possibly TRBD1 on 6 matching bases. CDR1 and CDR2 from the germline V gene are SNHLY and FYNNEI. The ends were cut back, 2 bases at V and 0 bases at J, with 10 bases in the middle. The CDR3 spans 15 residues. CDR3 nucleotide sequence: TGTGCCAGCAGTGAACAGGGGAGAGCTAACTATGGCTACACCTTC. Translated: CASSEQGRANYGYTF.

The CDR3 reads CATSRDTGLAGEETQYF. CDR3 bases: TGTGCCACCAGCAGAGACACGGGACTAGCGGGGGAAGAGACCCAGTACTTC. The chain combines TRBV15 with TRBJ2-5; 14 nucleotides align to TRBD2. Trimming at V came to 0 bases and at J to 3 bases, leaving 3 bases not matched to a gene. This CDR3 spans 17 amino acids. Germline V lookup: CDR1 LNHNV, CDR2 YYDKDF (reference sequence).

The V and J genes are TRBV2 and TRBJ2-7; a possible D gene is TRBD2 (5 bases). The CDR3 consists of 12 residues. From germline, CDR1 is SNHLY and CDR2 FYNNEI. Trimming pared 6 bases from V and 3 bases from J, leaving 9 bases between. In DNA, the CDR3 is TGTGCCAGCAGAGTGGGGAGCTACGAGCAGTACGTC. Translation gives CASRVGSYEQYV.

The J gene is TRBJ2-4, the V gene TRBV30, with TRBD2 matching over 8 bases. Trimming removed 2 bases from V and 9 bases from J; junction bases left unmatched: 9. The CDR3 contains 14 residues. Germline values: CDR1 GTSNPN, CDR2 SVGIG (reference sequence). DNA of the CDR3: TGTGCCTGGAGTAAGGGCGGGGGGCCCCCCATTCAGTACTTC. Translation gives CAWSKGGGPPIQYF.

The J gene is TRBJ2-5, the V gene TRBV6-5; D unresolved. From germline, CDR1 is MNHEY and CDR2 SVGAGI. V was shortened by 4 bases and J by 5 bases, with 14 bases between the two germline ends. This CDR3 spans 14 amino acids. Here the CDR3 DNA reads TGTGCCAGCAGTTGGGAAGGTGTAGGGGAGACCCAGTACTTC. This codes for CASSWEGVGETQYF.

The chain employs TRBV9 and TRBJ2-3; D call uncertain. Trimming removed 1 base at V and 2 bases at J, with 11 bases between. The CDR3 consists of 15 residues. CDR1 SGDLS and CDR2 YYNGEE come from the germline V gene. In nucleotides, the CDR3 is TGTGCCAGCAGCGTATTGGCAGGAACCACAGATACGCAGTATTTT. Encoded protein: CASSVLAGTTDTQYF.

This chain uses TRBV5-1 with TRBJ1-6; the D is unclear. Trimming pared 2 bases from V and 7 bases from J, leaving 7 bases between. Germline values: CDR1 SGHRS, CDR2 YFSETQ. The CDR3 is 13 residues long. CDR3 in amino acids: CASSFDWNSPLHF. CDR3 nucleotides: TGCGCCAGCAGCTTTGACTGGAATTCACCCCTCCACTTT. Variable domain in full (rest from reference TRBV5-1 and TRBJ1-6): KAGVTQTPRYLIKTRGQQVTLSCSPISGHRSVSWYQQTPGQGLQFLFEYFSETQRNKGNFPGRFSGRQFSNSRSEMNVSTLELGDSALYLCASSFDWNSPLHFGNGTRLTVT.

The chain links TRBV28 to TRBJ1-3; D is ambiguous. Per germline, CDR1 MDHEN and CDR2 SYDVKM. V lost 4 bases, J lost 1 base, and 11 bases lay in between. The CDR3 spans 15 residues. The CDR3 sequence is CASSSGSLSGNTIYF. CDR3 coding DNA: TGTGCCAGCAGTTCCGGGAGCTTGTCTGGAAACACCATATATTTT.

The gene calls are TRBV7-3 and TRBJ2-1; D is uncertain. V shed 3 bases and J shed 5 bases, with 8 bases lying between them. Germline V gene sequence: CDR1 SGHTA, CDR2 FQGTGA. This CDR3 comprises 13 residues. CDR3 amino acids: CASSFTDNNEQFF. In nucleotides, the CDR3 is TGTGCCAGCAGCTTTACAGATAACAATGAGCAGTTCTTC. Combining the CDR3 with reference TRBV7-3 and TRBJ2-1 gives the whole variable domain GAGVSQTPSNKVTEKGKYVELRCDPISGHTALYWYRQSLGQGPEFLIYFQGTGAADDSGLPNDRFFAVRPEGSVSTLKIQRTERGDSAVYLCASSFTDNNEQFFGPGTRLTVL.

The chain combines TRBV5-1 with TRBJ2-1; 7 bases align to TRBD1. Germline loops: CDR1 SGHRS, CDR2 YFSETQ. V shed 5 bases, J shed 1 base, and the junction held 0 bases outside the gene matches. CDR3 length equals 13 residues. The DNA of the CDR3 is TGCGCCAGCAGGACAGGGTCCTACAATGAGCAGTTCTTC. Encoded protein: CASRTGSYNEQFF.

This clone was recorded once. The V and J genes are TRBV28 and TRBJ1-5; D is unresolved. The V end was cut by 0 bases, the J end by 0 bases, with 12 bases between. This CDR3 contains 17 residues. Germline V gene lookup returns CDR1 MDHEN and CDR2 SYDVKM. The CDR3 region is CASSLWGQSYSNQPQHF. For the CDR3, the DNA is TGTGCCAGCAGTTTATGGGGCCAGTCCTATAGCAATCAGCCCCAGCATTTT.

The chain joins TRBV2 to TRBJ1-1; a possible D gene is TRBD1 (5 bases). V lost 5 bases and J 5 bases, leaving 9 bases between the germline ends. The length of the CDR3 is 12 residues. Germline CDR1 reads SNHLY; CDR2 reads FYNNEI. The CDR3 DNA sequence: TGTGCCAGCAGTACAGGCAGAACTGAAGCTTTCTTT. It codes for CASSTGRTEAFF.

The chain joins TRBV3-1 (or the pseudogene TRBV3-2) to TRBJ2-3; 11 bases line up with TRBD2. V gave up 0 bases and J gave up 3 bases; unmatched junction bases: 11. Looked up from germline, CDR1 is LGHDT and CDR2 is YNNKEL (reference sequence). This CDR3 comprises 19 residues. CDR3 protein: CASSQEGGLAGGRTDTQYF. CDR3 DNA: TGTGCCAGCAGCCAAGAGGGTGGTTTAGCGGGGGGGCGGACAGATACGCAGTATTTT.

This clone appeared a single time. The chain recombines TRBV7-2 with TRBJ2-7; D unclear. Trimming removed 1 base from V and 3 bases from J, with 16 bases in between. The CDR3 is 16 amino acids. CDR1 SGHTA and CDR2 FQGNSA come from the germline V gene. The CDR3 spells CASSLGFGWQSYEQYV. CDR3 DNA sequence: TGTGCCAGCAGCTTAGGGTTCGGTTGGCAGAGCTACGAGCAGTACGTC.

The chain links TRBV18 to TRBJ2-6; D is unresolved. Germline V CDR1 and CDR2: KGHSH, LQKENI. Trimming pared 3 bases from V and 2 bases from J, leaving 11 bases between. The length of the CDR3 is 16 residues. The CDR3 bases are TGTGCCAGCTCACCTCAAGGAATCCCTGGGGCCAACGTCCTGACTTTC. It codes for CASSPQGIPGANVLTF.

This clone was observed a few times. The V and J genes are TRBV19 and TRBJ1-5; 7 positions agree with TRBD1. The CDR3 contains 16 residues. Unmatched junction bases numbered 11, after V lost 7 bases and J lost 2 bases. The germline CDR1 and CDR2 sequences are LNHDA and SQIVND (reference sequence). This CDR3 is CASTPLDRNGNQPQHF. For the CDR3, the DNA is TGTGCCAGTACCCCTCTGGACAGGAACGGCAATCAGCCCCAGCATTTT.

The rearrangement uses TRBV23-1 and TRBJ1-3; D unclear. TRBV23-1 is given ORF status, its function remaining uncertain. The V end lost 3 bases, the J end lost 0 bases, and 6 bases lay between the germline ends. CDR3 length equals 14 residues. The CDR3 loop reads CASSHGISGNTIYF. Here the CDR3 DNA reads TGCGCCAGCAGTCACGGGATCTCTGGAAACACCATATATTTT.